The 20 T cell receptor beta chains given below trace back to one sample, sequenced in a study of CD8+ T cells in alopecia areata. Treatment reported: oral pan-JAK inhibitor, 5-10 mg twice daily. cDNA serving as the sequencing template came from extracted, reverse transcribed RNA. The table came from immunoSEQ multiplex PCR; TCRdb's copy has only in-frame clones and leaves some out. The profile shows fewer than 200,000 clones, roughly 60% of them singletons. The sequencing used CD4+ T cells sorted from blood, collected at week 24, from a patient treated with tofacitinib. The receptors originated from a human donor with alopecia areata.

This rearrangement joins TRBV5-4 to TRBJ2-4; maybe TRBD1 (5 bases). This CDR3 region has 14 residues. Per the germline V gene, CDR1 is SGHNT and CDR2 is YYREEE (reference sequence). V lost 4 bases to trimming and J lost 7 bases, with 15 bases between them. The CDR3 nucleotides are TGTGCCAGCAGCGTTGACAGCCGACTGAACATTCAGTACTTC. The encoded protein is CASSVDSRLNIQYF.

This chain's CDR3 is CASSRGGDQTQYF. The CDR3 nucleotides are TGCGCCAGCAGCCGGGGGGGAGACCAGACCCAGTACTTC. The gene calls are TRBV5-1 and TRBJ2-5; 8 bases match TRBD2. In germline, CDR1 is SGHRS, CDR2 YFSETQ. After removal of 4 bases from V and 6 bases from J, the junction contained 5 bases not matched to a gene. CDR3 size: 13 residues.

The CDR3 DNA reads TGTGCCAGCAGTCCCGCGGGGAACACTGAAGCTTTCTTT. It encodes CASSPAGNTEAFF. The chain is built from TRBV6-5 and TRBJ1-1, with D unresolved. Germline CDR1 is MNHEY and CDR2 is SVGAGI. V lost 5 bases and J 1 base, leaving 8 bases between the germline ends. CDR3 length equals 13 residues.

The chain has TRBV29-1 and TRBJ2-7; weak D call: TRBD1 (5 bases). The germline V gene encodes CDR1 SQVTM and CDR2 ANQGSEA. Deletions cut 0 bases from V and 0 bases from J, with 6 bases between. This CDR3 is 13 amino acids long. In DNA form, the CDR3 reads TGCAGCGTTGAAGATACAGGCTCCTACGAGCAGTACTTC. It yields the protein CSVEDTGSYEQYF.

This sequence joins TRBV29-1 and TRBJ2-7; 11 bases align to TRBD2. The junction had 16 bases not matched to a gene; V was cut back by 2 bases and J by 7 bases. The CDR3 extends over 17 amino acids. Germline V gene lookup returns CDR1 SQVTM and CDR2 ANQGSEA. CDR3 DNA sequence: TGCAGCGTTGAATTAATAGCGGGGGGGCCTCTAACGGCGGAGCAGTACTTC. The encoded protein is CSVELIAGGPLTAEQYF.

V gene TRBV6-1 combines with J gene TRBJ1-2; D is ambiguous. The ends were cut back, 5 bases at V and 3 bases at J, with 10 bases in the middle. This CDR3 has 13 residues. The germline gives CDR1 MNHNS, CDR2 SASEGT. The CDR3 spells CASSPSADYGYTF. CDR3 coding DNA: TGTGCCAGCAGTCCCTCCGCGGACTATGGCTACACCTTC.

The V call is TRBV30, the J call TRBJ1-3; maybe TRBD1 (5 bases). This CDR3 is built from 17 residues. With 3 bases removed from V and 1 base from J, the gap between germline ends came to 19 bases. The germline gives CDR1 GTSNPN, CDR2 SVGIG (reference sequence). The CDR3 reads CAWSSLSSGQSGNTIYF. In nucleotides, the CDR3 is TGTGCCTGGAGCTCGTTAAGTTCAGGGCAATCTGGAAACACCATATATTTT. Supplemented by reference TRBV30 and TRBJ1-3, the full variable domain reads SQTIHQWPATLVQPVGSPLSLECTVEGTSNPNLYWYRQAAGRGLQLLFYSVGIGQISSEVPQNLSASRPQDRQFILSSKKLLLSDSGFYLCAWSSLSSGQSGNTIYFGEGSWLTVV.

The CDR3 DNA reads TGTGCCTGGAGAGGGTCTCACTATGGCTACACCTTC. It yields the protein CAWRGSHYGYTF. The chain carries TRBV30 and TRBJ1-2, with no clear D. V gave up 3 bases and J gave up 3 bases, with 8 bases separating them. Germline CDR1 reads GTSNPN; CDR2 reads SVGIG (reference sequence). The CDR3 extends over 12 amino acids.

This clone has only one observation. This chain joins TRBV20-1 and TRBJ2-7; D is uncertain. The CDR3 extends over 11 amino acids. Trimming removed 3 bases from V and 2 bases from J, with 5 bases in between. Germline CDR1 DFQATT, CDR2 SNEGSKA (reference sequence). CDR3 region: CSASLAYEQYF. The CDR3 nucleotides are TGCAGTGCTAGTCTGGCCTACGAGCAGTACTTC.

This clone was seen only a few times. The rearrangement joins TRBV2 to TRBJ2-6; 7 bases fit TRBD1. V shed 7 bases, J shed 9 bases, and the junction held 9 bases outside the gene matches. Germline V gene lookup returns CDR1 SNHLY and CDR2 FYNNEI. This CDR3 has 14 residues. The CDR3 spells CASTETGLDNVLTF. The CDR3 bases are TGTGCCAGCACAGAGACAGGGTTGGACAACGTCCTGACTTTC.

The rearrangement uses TRBV29-1 and TRBJ2-1, with 9 bases matching TRBD1. This CDR3 is 11 amino acids long. The V gene end was trimmed by 6 bases and the J gene end by 10 bases; junction bases not matched to a gene: 4. Looked up from germline, CDR1 is SQVTM and CDR2 is ANQGSEA. The CDR3 nucleotides read TGCAGCGTAAACAGGGGGCCCGAGCAGTTCTTC. Translating gives CSVNRGPEQFF.

This clone was seen once. V usage is TRBV30 and J usage is TRBJ2-7; D not resolved. Germline CDR1 reads GTSNPN; CDR2 reads SVGIG (reference sequence). The CDR3 runs 11 residues. The V and J ends lost 0 bases and 6 bases respectively, with 6 bases between them. The CDR3 nucleotides are TGTGCCTGGAGTGTAAATCTCGAGCAGTACTTC. It specifies CAWSVNLEQYF.

The chain joins TRBV23-1 to TRBJ2-5; D ambiguous. TRBV23-1 is treated as an ORF (open reading frame) with a function not yet certain. The CDR3 consists of 13 residues. Trimming removed 4 bases from V and 2 bases from J, with 8 bases in between. The CDR3 coding sequence is TGCGCCAGCAGTCTTGGGCAGCAAGAGACCCAGTACTTC. The encoded protein is CASSLGQQETQYF.

This clone was observed a few times. The chain carries TRBV19 and TRBJ1-2; D might be TRBD1 (6 bases). Trimming shortened V by 2 bases and J by 4 bases, and 8 bases separated the two germline ends. CDR1 and CDR2 (germline): LNHDA, SQIVND (reference sequence). The CDR3 loop spans 13 amino acids. The CDR3 here is CASSIPGVYGYTF. In DNA form, the CDR3 reads TGTGCCAGTAGTATACCAGGGGTCTATGGCTACACCTTC.

This chain links TRBV10-3 with TRBJ2-6, with D maybe TRBD1 (6 bases). The CDR3 runs to 17 residues. V was pared by 5 bases and J by 0 bases, with 14 bases between. The germline V gene has CDR1 ENHRY and CDR2 SYGVKD. The CDR3 sequence: CAISRQVGTSGANVLTF. In DNA form, the CDR3 reads TGTGCCATCAGTAGACAGGTGGGAACCTCTGGGGCCAACGTCCTGACTTTC.

This clone showed up just once. The chain couples TRBV5-1 to TRBJ2-3; TRBD2 might be the D (6 bases). Germline lookup yields CDR1 SGHRS and CDR2 YFSETQ. CDR3 length: 14 residues. Deletions cut 0 bases from V and 2 bases from J, with 7 bases between. The CDR3 sequence is CASSLAGDTDTQYF. The CDR3 region has the DNA TGCGCCAGCAGCTTGGCGGGGGACACAGATACGCAGTATTTT.

V is TRBV12-5 and J is TRBJ2-1; D is unresolved. The CDR3 covers 16 residues. Between the trimmed V and J ends, which lost 7 bases and 5 bases, there was a span of 21 bases. Germline V CDR1 and CDR2: LGHNT, FRNRAP. The CDR3 sequence is CASEFGTRQLNNEQFF. CDR3 coding DNA: TGTGCTAGTGAGTTCGGAACACGGCAATTAAACAATGAGCAGTTCTTC.

The chain couples TRBV29-1 to TRBJ2-2, with 9 bases identical to TRBD2. J lost 8 bases, V lost 3 bases, and 7 bases had no gene match. The germline V gene has CDR1 SQVTM and CDR2 ANQGSEA. This CDR3 is 14 amino acids long. CDR3 nucleotide sequence: TGCAGCGTTGATCCAGCGGGAGGTAAAGGGGAGCTGTTTTTT. This encodes CSVDPAGGKGELFF.

This chain joins TRBV5-1 and TRBJ2-5, with D perhaps given as TRBD1 or TRBD2 (5 bases each). Per germline, CDR1 SGHRS and CDR2 YFSETQ. CDR3 size: 15 residues. V was cut by 0 bases and J by 5 bases, with 14 bases left in between. The CDR3 loop is CASSLAPGPQETQYF. The CDR3 nucleotides are TGCGCCAGCAGCTTGGCTCCGGGACCCCAGGAGACCCAGTACTTC.

V gene TRBV30 combines with J gene TRBJ2-4; D uncertain. Germline V lookup: CDR1 GTSNPN, CDR2 SVGIG (reference sequence). The CDR3 totals 14 residues. The germline V and J ends were trimmed by 0 bases and 1 base, with 7 bases remaining between them. The CDR3 here is CAWSVRRAKNIQYF. The CDR3 region has the DNA TGTGCCTGGAGTGTACGACGGGCCAAAAACATTCAGTACTTC.